One and the same sample provided the 15 T cell receptor beta chains below, sequenced in a study of T cell responses to AZD1222 COVID-19 vaccine. Libraries were prepared by immunoSEQ multiplex PCR; TCRdb keeps only in-frame clonotypes and omits some of them. The repertoire holds 250,000 to 300,000 clones, with 94% as singletons. The source was peripheral blood, collected 28 days after the second AZD1222 dose. The receptors derive from an adult who received the AZD1222 COVID-19 vaccine.

The chain is built from TRBV12-3 or TRBV12-4 and TRBJ2-2, with TRBD1 identical over 7 bases. The CDR3 is 13 residues long. J gave up 6 bases and V 6 bases, and 4 bases lay outside the gene matches. The CDR3 reads CASSPGQAGELFF. CDR3 sequence (DNA): TGTGCCAGCAGCCCCGGACAGGCCGGGGAGCTGTTTTTT.

J is TRBJ1-5 and V is TRBV5-6; maybe TRBD1 (5 bases). V lost 3 bases and J 7 bases, leaving 11 bases between the germline ends. The CDR3 has 13 amino acids. Per the germline V gene, CDR1 is SGHDT and CDR2 is YYEEEE. The CDR3 loop reads CASSSRGSQPQHF. CDR3 DNA sequence: TGTGCCAGCAGCTCTCGGGGGTCCCAGCCCCAGCATTTT.

This sequence joins TRBV28 and TRBJ1-1; D perhaps matches TRBD1 (6 bases). Trimming removed 7 bases from V and 8 bases from J, with 17 bases in between. CDR1 MDHEN and CDR2 SYDVKM come from the germline V gene. The CDR3 contains 13 residues. This CDR3 reads CASTLPGAGEAFF. CDR3 nucleotides: TGTGCCAGCACTCTGCCGGGGGCAGGGGAAGCTTTCTTT. The full variable domain, in which reference TRBV28 and TRBJ1-1 provide the parts outside the CDR3, is DVKVTQSSRYLVKRTGEKVFLECVQDMDHENMFWYRQDPGLGLRLIYFSYDVKMKEKGDIPEGYSVSREKKERFSLILESASTNQTSMYLCASTLPGAGEAFFGQGTRLTVV.

This CDR3 reads CASSYRETQYF. CDR3 bases: TGTGCCAGCAGTTACCGAGAGACCCAGTACTTC. V and J are TRBV28 and TRBJ2-5; D not resolved. The CDR3 has 11 amino acids. V gave up 4 bases and J gave up 4 bases, with 4 bases separating them. Looked up from germline, CDR1 is MDHEN and CDR2 is SYDVKM. The entire variable domain, with the rest obtained from reference TRBV28 and TRBJ2-5, is as follows: DVKVTQSSRYLVKRTGEKVFLECVQDMDHENMFWYRQDPGLGLRLIYFSYDVKMKEKGDIPEGYSVSREKKERFSLILESASTNQTSMYLCASSYRETQYFGPGTRLLVL.

The rearrangement links TRBV6-5 to TRBJ2-1, with D unclear. The germline V and J ends were trimmed by 7 bases and 5 bases, with 6 bases remaining between them. The CDR3 is made up of 11 amino acids. CDR1 is MNHEY, CDR2 SVGAGI, per germline. DNA of the CDR3: TGTGCCAGCATTGGAAACAATGAGCAGTTCTTC. This sequence encodes CASIGNNEQFF.

The genes are TRBV6-2 or TRBV6-3 and TRBJ2-7; the match to TRBD2 covers 8 bases. The V gene's germline CDR1 is MNHEY and CDR2 SVGEGT. Germline trimming cut 2 bases from V and 6 bases from J; bases unmatched to any gene: 6. The CDR3 sequence is 14 residues long. The CDR3: CASSYAGGGREQYF. The CDR3 region has the DNA TGTGCCAGCAGTTACGCCGGGGGGGGGCGCGAGCAGTACTTC.

The chain is built from TRBV10-3 and TRBJ1-5, with 7 positions matching TRBD1. J was trimmed by 2 bases and V by 5 bases; bases with no gene match: 3. Per the germline V gene, CDR1 is ENHRY and CDR2 is SYGVKD. There are 14 residues in the CDR3. The CDR3 nucleotides read TGTGCCATCAGTCAGGGGGGGGGCAATCAGCCCCAGCATTTT. Translated: CAISQGGGNQPQHF.

Regarding this clone: The junction and the germline gene differ at one end; a read error may be behind it. This sequence joins TRBV11-2 and TRBJ1-2, with D tentatively TRBD1 (6 bases). The CDR3 runs 12 residues. Germline lookup yields CDR1 SGHAT and CDR2 FQNNGV. The CDR3 sequence is CASSRQGDTSNF. The CDR3 nucleotides are TGTGCCAGCAGCCGCCAAGGGGACACCTCTAACTTC. The full variable domain, rest sourced from reference TRBV11-2 and TRBJ1-2, is EAGVAQSPRYKIIEKRQSVAFWCNPISGHATLYWYQQILGQGPKLLIQFQNNGVVDDSQLPKDRFSAERLKGVDSTLKIQPAKLEDSAVYLCASSRQGDTSNFGSGTRLTVV.

The chain has TRBV5-6 and TRBJ2-3; perhaps TRBD2 as D (6 bases). The V and J ends lost 2 bases and 3 bases respectively, with 13 bases between them. The length of the CDR3 is 15 residues. CDR1 and CDR2 from the germline V gene are SGHDT and YYEEEE. CDR3: CASSFRRGFTDTQYF. CDR3 DNA: TGTGCCAGCAGCTTCCGGCGGGGATTTACAGATACGCAGTATTTT.

The sample holds one count of this clone. This rearrangement joins TRBV7-8 to TRBJ2-3, with a weak D call TRBD2 (5 bases). V gave up 1 base and J gave up 0 bases, with 11 bases separating them. Looked up from germline, CDR1 is SGHVS and CDR2 is FQNEAQ. CDR3 length equals 16 residues. The DNA for the CDR3 is TGTGCCAGCAGCTTAGGAGGGTGGTTTAGCACAGATACGCAGTATTTT. Its translation: CASSLGGWFSTDTQYF.

The rearrangement joins TRBV18 to TRBJ2-2; D not certain. Trimming took 0 bases from V and 6 from J, leaving 8 bases between them. Looked up from germline, CDR1 is KGHSH and CDR2 is LQKENI. The CDR3 sequence is 14 residues long. CDR3 protein: CASSPPRVAGELFF. The CDR3 DNA follows: TGTGCCAGCTCACCACCACGGGTAGCCGGGGAGCTGTTTTTT.

The CDR3 DNA reads TGTGCCAGCAGCTTGGAGTCGGGACAGGTTTTCCACGAGCAGTACTTC. Amino acids: CASSLESGQVFHEQYF. The chain is built from TRBV5-4 and TRBJ2-7; TRBD1 matches 8 bases. In germline, CDR1 is SGHNT, CDR2 YYREEE (reference sequence). This CDR3 comprises 16 residues. J lost 5 bases, V lost 0 bases, and 10 bases had no gene match.

The chain is built from TRBV3-1 (or the pseudogene TRBV3-2) and TRBJ2-7; TRBD2 is a possible D gene (6 bases). This CDR3 is built from 15 residues. Germline V gene sequence: CDR1 LGHDT, CDR2 YNNKEL (reference sequence). V was shortened by 8 bases and J by 5 bases, with 22 bases between the two germline ends. CDR3 bases: TGTGCCAGCCGGGGAGGTGGGGCCAGGACCAACGAGCAGTACTTC. Its protein product is CASRGGGARTNEQYF.

J is TRBJ1-2 and V is TRBV28, with D tentatively TRBD1 (6 bases). Germline CDR1 is MDHEN and CDR2 is SYDVKM. There are 11 residues in the CDR3. Trimming removed 8 bases from V and 5 bases from J, with 9 bases in between. CDR3 sequence: CASHRVYGYTF. In DNA, the CDR3 is TGTGCCAGCCACAGGGTGTATGGCTACACCTTC.

The J gene is TRBJ1-1, the V gene TRBV5-4; TRBD1 matches at 8 bases. Unmatched junction bases numbered 7, after V lost 4 bases and J lost 5 bases. Germline CDR1 reads SGHNT; CDR2 reads YYREEE (reference sequence). The length of the CDR3 is 14 residues. The CDR3 protein is CASSDRQGRTEAFF. The CDR3 bases are TGTGCCAGCAGCGATAGACAGGGGAGGACTGAAGCTTTCTTT.